Listed here are 5 T cell receptor beta chains from one sample, sequenced in a study of shared clonotypes between healthy human individuals. TCRdb's table, derived via immunoSEQ multiplex PCR, lists solely in-frame clones and lacks some. The repertoire has about 1.5 million clones, approximately 98% of them found once; the top ten carry roughly 0.42%. The sequenced material came from naive CD4+ T cells sorted from blood. As to subset: CD45RA+ positively selected. The receptor set was obtained from a man aged 25-40 years in good health.

Here the CDR3 reads CAISGLAGVTGELFF. The CDR3 DNA reads as TGTGCCATCAGTGGTCTAGCGGGAGTAACCGGGGAGCTGTTTTTT. The chain links TRBV10-3 to TRBJ2-2, with 10 nucleotides matching TRBD2. The V and J ends lost 4 bases and 5 bases, in that order; junction bases with no gene match: 4. Germline V gene sequence: CDR1 ENHRY, CDR2 SYGVKD. The CDR3 runs to 15 residues.

Concerning this clone itself: This sample includes further DNA sequences coding for the same CDR3. The CDR3 DNA follows: TGCGCCAGCAGCCCCTGGGGGTCCTCCTACGAGCAGTACTTC. Its translation: CASSPWGSSYEQYF. V and J are TRBV5-1 and TRBJ2-7, with D perhaps TRBD1 or TRBD2 (5 bases each). The CDR3 has 14 residues. Germline CDR1 reads SGHRS; CDR2 reads YFSETQ. V lost 4 bases and J lost 0, with 11 bases in between. The full variable domain, with the rest looked up from reference TRBV5-1 and TRBJ2-7, is KAGVTQTPRYLIKTRGQQVTLSCSPISGHRSVSWYQQTPGQGLQFLFEYFSETQRNKGNFPGRFSGRQFSNSRSEMNVSTLELGDSALYLCASSPWGSSYEQYFGPGTRLTVT.

The chain has TRBV4-1 and TRBJ1-5; TRBD1 matches 9 bases. Trimming cost V 0 bases and J 4 bases; bases outside gene matches: 1. The CDR3 loop spans 15 amino acids. Germline V gene lookup returns CDR1 MGHRA and CDR2 YSYEKL. The CDR3 bases are TGCGCCAGCAGCCAAGAGGGGACAGGGAATCAGCCCCAGCATTTT. As protein: CASSQEGTGNQPQHF.

The rearrangement uses TRBV18 and TRBJ1-4, with D unclear. The CDR3 loop spans 15 amino acids. CDR1 is KGHSH and CDR2 is LQKENI in the germline V gene. The germline V and J ends were trimmed by 3 bases and 8 bases, with 16 bases remaining between them. CDR3 loop: CASSPKQGVGEKLFF. CDR3 nucleotides: TGTGCCAGCTCACCTAAACAAGGCGTAGGAGAAAAACTGTTTTTT.

The V and J genes are TRBV7-2 and TRBJ2-5; D possibly corresponds to TRBD1 (6 bases). The CDR3 consists of 14 residues. The germline gives CDR1 SGHTA, CDR2 FQGNSA. V was trimmed by 0 bases and J by 4 bases, leaving 9 bases between them. The CDR3 DNA follows: TGTGCCAGCAGCTTAGCAGCCAGGGGAGAGACCCAGTACTTC. This encodes CASSLAARGETQYF.